This T cell receptor beta chain was documented in a study of a mutant IDH1 vaccine in newly diagnosed glioma. In the study overall: Vaccines were begun 4-6 weeks after radiotherapy alone, or with temozolomide cycles. Mean patient age was around 40 years; around 60% were male and around 40% female.

Method: immunoSEQ multiplex PCR; TCRdb's copy keeps in-frame clones and lacks some. The sample consists of tens of thousands of clones, about 79% of them appearing once. Study-level results: The study observed vaccine-induced immune responses in 90% to 95% of patients. Pseudoprogression apparently tracked independently of changes in top peripheral T cell clonotypes.

Germline trimming cut 6 bases from V and 6 bases from J; bases unmatched to any gene: 4. Germline-derived CDR1 and CDR2 are SEHNR and FQNEAQ (reference sequence). The CDR3 runs to 14 residues. The sample's time point: week 47, end of study. Doses comprised 300 ug of mutant IDH1 20-mer peptide each, plus topical imiquimod. Notes on this clone: The antigen remains undetermined.

J is TRBJ2-3 and V is TRBV7-9, with 12 bases aligning to TRBD2. The receptor was isolated from a man over 45 with glioma. This sample comprised PBMCs, obtained from a glioma patient whose treatment included an IDH1 peptide vaccine. This CDR3 is CASRTSGGLDTQYF. In DNA form, the CDR3 reads TGTGCCAGCAGGACTAGCGGGGGCTTGGATACGCAGTATTTT.